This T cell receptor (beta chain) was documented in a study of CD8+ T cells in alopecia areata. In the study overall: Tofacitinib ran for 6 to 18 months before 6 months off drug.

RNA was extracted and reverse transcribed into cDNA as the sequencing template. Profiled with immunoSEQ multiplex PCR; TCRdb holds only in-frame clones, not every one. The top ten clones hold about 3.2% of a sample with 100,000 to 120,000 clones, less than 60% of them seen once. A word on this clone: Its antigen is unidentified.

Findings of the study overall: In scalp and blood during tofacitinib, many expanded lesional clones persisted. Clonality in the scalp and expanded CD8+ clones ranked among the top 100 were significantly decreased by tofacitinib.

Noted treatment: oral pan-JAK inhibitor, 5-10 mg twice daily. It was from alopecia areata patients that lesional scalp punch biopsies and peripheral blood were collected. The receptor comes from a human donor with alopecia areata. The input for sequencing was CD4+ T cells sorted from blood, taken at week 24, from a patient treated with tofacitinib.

CDR3 region: CASGSKRAPAYGYTF. The CDR3 bases are TGTGCCAGCGGATCAAAGCGAGCCCCAGCCTATGGCTACACCTTC. The rearrangement links TRBV6-5 to TRBJ1-2; D is uncertain. The CDR3 contains 15 residues. From germline, CDR1 is MNHEY and CDR2 SVGAGI. The ends were cut back, 8 bases at V and 4 bases at J, with 20 bases in the middle.